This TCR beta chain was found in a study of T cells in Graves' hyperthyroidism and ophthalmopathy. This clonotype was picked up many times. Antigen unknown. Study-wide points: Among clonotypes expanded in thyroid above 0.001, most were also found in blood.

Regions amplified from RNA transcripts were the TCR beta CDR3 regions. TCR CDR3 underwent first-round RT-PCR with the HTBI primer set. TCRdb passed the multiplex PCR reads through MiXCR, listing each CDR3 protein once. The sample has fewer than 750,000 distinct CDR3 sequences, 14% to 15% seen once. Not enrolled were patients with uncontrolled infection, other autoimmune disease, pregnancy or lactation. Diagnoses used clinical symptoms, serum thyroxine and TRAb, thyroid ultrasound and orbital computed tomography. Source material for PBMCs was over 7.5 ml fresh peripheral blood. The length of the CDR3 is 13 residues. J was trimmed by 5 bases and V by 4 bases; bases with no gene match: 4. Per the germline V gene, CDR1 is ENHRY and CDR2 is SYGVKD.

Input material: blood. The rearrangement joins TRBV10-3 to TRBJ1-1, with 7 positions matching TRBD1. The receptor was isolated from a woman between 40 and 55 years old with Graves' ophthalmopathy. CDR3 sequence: CAISAQGNTEAFF. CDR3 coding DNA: TGTGCCATCAGTGCACAGGGGAATACTGAAGCTTTCTTT.